This entry is about one TCR beta chain. These data belong to a study of blood T cell repertoires in COVID-19. Study as a whole: Donors in the United States, Italy and Spain gave samples during acute or convalescent COVID-19.

Original handling: By means of reference gene primer amplification, nucleated cell counts were estimated. Produced via immunoSEQ multiplex PCR; TCRdb's table is partial and in-frame only. That table furnishes V, J and clone size, whereas the DNA furnished D and trimming. The table lists 150,000 to 200,000 clones, 78% of them singletons. CDR3 length: 13 residues. The V gene end was trimmed by 7 bases and the J gene end by 5 bases; junction bases not matched to a gene: 4. Germline CDR1 LGHDT, CDR2 YNNKEL (reference sequence). The TCR sequence derives from a woman of 80 years or more with active or convalescent COVID-19. The chain is built from TRBV3-1 (or the pseudogene TRBV3-2) and TRBJ1-1; 10 bases line up with TRBD1. The sequenced material came from peripheral blood. Written as DNA, the CDR3 is TGTGCCAGCATAAGACAGGGGGCGACTGAAGCTTTCTTT. Protein: CASIRQGATEAFF.